This entry lists 22 T cell receptor beta chains sequenced from one sample in a study of T-cell reconstitution after alpha-beta-depleted transplantation in children. Preparation of the TCRbeta library involved a method that used unique molecular identifiers. TCRdb recomputed calls from the PCR reads with MiXCR, one row per CDR3 protein. The sample records around 600,000 distinct CDR3 sequences, about 15% being singletons. The material sequenced was PBMCs from the stem cell graft donor, taken from the stem cell graft. These receptors were obtained from a human donor who donated a stem cell graft to a child with acute myeloid leukemia.

Many counts were recorded for this clonotype. The chain is built from TRBV25-1 and TRBJ2-5; 7 bases match TRBD1. The CDR3 extends over 14 amino acids. The V gene end was trimmed by 3 bases and the J gene end by 8 bases; junction bases not matched to a gene: 9. The germline CDR1 and CDR2 sequences are MGHDK and SYGVNS. The CDR3 sequence: CASSETVGTVTQYF. The CDR3 bases are TGTGCCAGCAGTGAGACGGTGGGGACAGTTACCCAGTACTTC.

This clonotype occurred many times. The gene calls are TRBV20-1 and TRBJ2-1; D ambiguous. Germline CDR1 reads DFQATT; CDR2 reads SNEGSKA (reference sequence). The CDR3 runs 13 residues. V lost 5 bases, J lost 0 bases, and 8 bases lay in between. This chain's CDR3 is CSAPPSSYNEQFF. The CDR3 DNA sequence: TGCAGTGCTCCCCCCAGCTCCTACAATGAGCAGTTCTTC.

The V and J genes are TRBV5-1 and TRBJ2-3, with a tentative D call TRBD1 (5 bases). CDR3 size: 14 residues. CDR1 SGHRS and CDR2 YFSETQ come from the germline V gene. V was clipped by 1 base and J by 7 bases, with 13 bases between them. The CDR3 sequence: CASSLNTGPYTQYF. The DNA for the CDR3 is TGCGCCAGCAGCTTGAATACAGGACCTTATACGCAGTATTTT.

The chain recombines TRBV5-1 with TRBJ1-6, with TRBD1 as a possible D gene (6 bases). The V end was cut by 0 bases, the J end by 9 bases, with 13 bases between. Germline values: CDR1 SGHRS, CDR2 YFSETQ. The CDR3 spans 15 residues. In DNA form, the CDR3 reads TGCGCCAGCAGCTTGGGTCAGGGGCGAACTTCACCCCTCCACTTT. As protein: CASSLGQGRTSPLHF.

Ten or more counts support this clonotype. This sequence joins TRBV20-1 and TRBJ1-1; 7 bases fit TRBD1. Trimming removed 2 bases from V and 3 bases from J; junction bases left unmatched: 6. Germline loops: CDR1 DFQATT, CDR2 SNEGSKA (reference sequence). The CDR3 has 14 amino acids. Here the CDR3 reads CSARTQGVDTEAFF. The DNA of the CDR3 is TGCAGTGCTAGAACCCAGGGGGTGGACACTGAAGCTTTCTTT.

This clonotype was seen ten or more times. The J gene is TRBJ2-5, the V gene TRBV5-1, with D uncertain. This CDR3 is built from 14 residues. Trimming removed 0 bases from V and 2 bases from J, with 8 bases in between. Germline CDR1 and CDR2: SGHRS and YFSETQ. DNA for the CDR3: TGCGCCAGCAGCTTGGTCCAGCCACAAGAGACCCAGTACTTC. As protein: CASSLVQPQETQYF.

This clonotype was seen many times. The genes are TRBV12-3 or TRBV12-4 and TRBJ2-5; TRBD1 agrees at 8 bases. With V trimmed by 6 bases and J by 9 bases, 9 bases remained unmatched. The CDR3 runs to 13 residues. The CDR3 loop is CASRVQGGSAQYF. DNA of the CDR3: TGTGCCAGCAGAGTACAGGGGGGAAGCGCCCAGTACTTC.

This clonotype was seen repeatedly, ten times or more. This sequence joins TRBV20-1 and TRBJ2-3; D is ambiguous. Germline values: CDR1 DFQATT, CDR2 SNEGSKA (reference sequence). This CDR3 is 12 amino acids long. Deletions cut 3 bases from V and 2 bases from J, with 6 bases between. The CDR3 coding sequence is TGCAGTGCTAGTCTCTTCACAGATACGCAGTATTTT. Translation: CSASLFTDTQYF.

This clonotype has more than one count but fewer than ten. V and J are TRBV2 and TRBJ1-2, with D possibly TRBD1 on 5 matching bases. The CDR3 is made up of 17 amino acids. V lost 1 base to trimming and J lost 7 bases, with 22 bases between them. CDR1 is SNHLY and CDR2 is FYNNEI in the germline V gene. The CDR3 loop is CASSEVGPTMPGGGYTF. CDR3 DNA sequence: TGTGCCAGCAGTGAAGTCGGGCCTACTATGCCTGGGGGTGGCTACACCTTC.

This clonotype appeared many times. This chain uses TRBV5-6 with TRBJ1-1; tentatively, D is TRBD1 (6 bases). Looked up from germline, CDR1 is SGHDT and CDR2 is YYEEEE. Deletions cut 4 bases from V and 5 bases from J, with 9 bases between. The CDR3 sequence is 12 residues long. CDR3 sequence reads: CASSLGQTEAFF. CDR3 sequence (DNA): TGTGCCAGCAGCCTCGGACAGACTGAAGCTTTCTTT.

V and J are TRBV10-3 and TRBJ1-5; D not resolved. V was pared by 0 bases and J by 1 base, with 7 bases between. The CDR3 extends over 15 amino acids. Germline-derived CDR1 and CDR2 are ENHRY and SYGVKD. CDR3 coding DNA: TGTGCCATCAGTGAGTCAGGGAGGAGCAATCAGCCCCAGCATTTT. Amino acid sequence: CAISESGRSNQPQHF.

This clonotype occurred a few times. The V and J genes are TRBV27 and TRBJ2-3; TRBD1 is a possible D gene (5 bases). The V gene lost 3 bases and the J gene lost 5 bases, with 9 bases spanning the gap. Germline CDR1 MNHEY, CDR2 SMNVEV (reference sequence). The CDR3 has 13 residues. The CDR3 reads CASSFLQGDTQYF. CDR3 DNA: TGTGCCAGCAGTTTCCTCCAGGGAGATACGCAGTATTTT.

This clonotype was counted between two and nine times. This rearrangement joins TRBV20-1 to TRBJ2-1; perhaps TRBD2 as D (6 bases). From germline, CDR1 is DFQATT and CDR2 SNEGSKA (reference sequence). The CDR3 length is 15 residues. Trimming removed 0 bases at V and 2 bases at J, with 11 bases between. CDR3 coding DNA: TGCAGTGCTAGAGATTCCAGCGGGCCCTACAATGAGCAGTTCTTC. It encodes CSARDSSGPYNEQFF.

The CDR3 DNA sequence: TGCGCCAGCAGTGGGATATATAGCAATCAGCCCCAGCATTTT. It specifies CASSGIYSNQPQHF. The V and J genes are TRBV10-2 and TRBJ1-5; no reliable D call. There are 14 residues in the CDR3. The V end lost 4 bases, the J end lost 0 bases, and 7 bases lay between the germline ends. CDR1 WSHSY and CDR2 SAAADI come from the germline V gene.

In this sample, this clonotype turned up once. This chain uses TRBV5-1 with TRBJ2-1, with 13 bases matching TRBD2. V trimming: 4 bases; J trimming: 13 bases; junction bases outside the gene matches: 11. CDR3 size: 15 residues. Germline CDR1 reads SGHRS; CDR2 reads YFSETQ. CDR3 sequence reads: CASSIGLAGAGHQFF. For the CDR3, the DNA is TGCGCCAGCAGCATAGGACTAGCGGGGGCCGGCCATCAGTTCTTC.

Remarks on this clonotype: A read error is possible here, since a much larger clone lies one base away. This chain connects TRBV7-9 to TRBJ2-2; possibly TRBD1 for D (5 bases). Germline V gene data show CDR1 as SEHNR and CDR2 as FQNEAQ (reference sequence). The CDR3 is 14 amino acids. V lost 5 bases, J lost 3 bases, and 10 bases lay in between. The CDR3 reads CASSVEGDTGELFF. The CDR3 DNA is TGTGCCAGCAGCGTGGAAGGGGACACCGGGGAGCTGTTTTTT.

This clonotype has at least ten counts. The gene calls are TRBV20-1 and TRBJ1-5; tentative D call: TRBD1 (5 bases). V lost 5 bases and J lost 2, with 19 bases in between. This CDR3 comprises 16 residues. Germline lookup yields CDR1 DFQATT and CDR2 SNEGSKA (reference sequence). This CDR3 reads CSAFPALGARNQPQHF. As DNA, the CDR3 is TGCAGTGCTTTCCCCGCCTTAGGGGCGCGCAATCAGCCCCAGCATTTT.

This chain connects TRBV12-3 or TRBV12-4 to TRBJ2-7; D unclear. The V end lost 4 bases, the J end lost 4 bases, and 11 bases lay between the germline ends. The CDR3 has 13 residues. The CDR3 region is CASSYDPLYEQYF. In DNA, the CDR3 is TGTGCCAGCAGTTATGACCCACTATACGAGCAGTACTTC.

In its sample, this clonotype was seen a few times. This chain links TRBV5-1 with TRBJ1-6; TRBD1 is a possible D gene (5 bases). Germline CDR1 SGHRS, CDR2 YFSETQ. Between the trimmed V and J ends, which lost 0 bases and 7 bases, there was a span of 14 bases. The CDR3 runs 16 residues. CDR3 nucleotide sequence: TGCGCCAGCAGCTTGGGGCAGGGAAGATGGAATTCACCCCTCCACTTT. It is translated as CASSLGQGRWNSPLHF.

The chain joins TRBV12-3 or TRBV12-4 to TRBJ2-3; the D gene could be TRBD1 or TRBD2 (6 bases each). This CDR3 is 15 amino acids long. Trimming removed 6 bases from V and 3 bases from J, with 16 bases in between. The CDR3 loop reads CASRPLGGPTDTQYF. DNA of the CDR3: TGTGCCAGCAGGCCCCTGGGGGGCCCGACAGATACGCAGTATTTT.

This clonotype was found a few times. Here the CDR3 reads CASGQTGQGKNTGELFF. In DNA form, the CDR3 reads TGTGCTAGTGGTCAAACTGGACAGGGGAAGAACACCGGGGAGCTGTTTTTT. The chain recombines TRBV12-5 with TRBJ2-2; TRBD1 matches 9 bases. Germline V gene sequence: CDR1 LGHNT, CDR2 FRNRAP. The CDR3 has 17 residues. V lost 5 bases and J lost 1; bases outside the gene matches: 8.

The rearrangement uses TRBV6-2 or TRBV6-3 and TRBJ2-2; perhaps TRBD1 as D (7 bases). Trimming left V 7 bases short and J 4 bases short, with 19 bases between. The germline gives CDR1 MNHEY, CDR2 SVGEGT. This CDR3 has 16 amino acids. Written as DNA, the CDR3 is TGTGCCAGCAAGGGCAGGGGGGCTAGAATCACCGGGGAGCTGTTTTTT. This codes for CASKGRGARITGELFF.